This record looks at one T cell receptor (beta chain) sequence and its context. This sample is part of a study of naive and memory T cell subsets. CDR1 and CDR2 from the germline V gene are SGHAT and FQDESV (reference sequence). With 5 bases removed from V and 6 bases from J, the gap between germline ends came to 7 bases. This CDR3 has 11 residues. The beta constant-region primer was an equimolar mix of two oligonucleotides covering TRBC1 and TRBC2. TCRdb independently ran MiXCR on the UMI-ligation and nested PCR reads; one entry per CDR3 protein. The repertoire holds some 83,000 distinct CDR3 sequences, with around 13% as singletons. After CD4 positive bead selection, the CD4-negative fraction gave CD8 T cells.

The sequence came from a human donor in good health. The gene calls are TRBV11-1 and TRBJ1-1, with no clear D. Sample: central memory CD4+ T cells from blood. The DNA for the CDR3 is TGTGCCAGCAGCAGCCTAGCTGAAGCTTTCTTT. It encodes CASSSLAEAFF.